These 11 T cell receptor beta chains were sequenced from one sample in a study of blood T cell repertoires in COVID-19. Only in-frame clones appear in the TCRdb table, and some are missing; sequencing was by immunoSEQ multiplex PCR. The sample has around 360,000 clones; more than 70% are singletons. The specimen sequenced was peripheral blood. The receptors stem from a woman in her thirties with COVID-19, enrolled during active disease.

On this clone: The sample holds other DNA sequences that translate to the same CDR3. The J gene is TRBJ2-3, the V gene TRBV29-1; D unclear. V lost 4 bases and J 1 base, leaving 3 bases between the germline ends. CDR1 SQVTM and CDR2 ANQGSEA come from the germline V gene. The CDR3 has 11 residues. The CDR3 DNA sequence: TGCAGCGTTGGGCGCACAGATACGCAGTATTTT. Residues: CSVGRTDTQYF.

The sample holds a few counts of this clone. This chain connects TRBV5-5 to TRBJ1-5, with a weak D call TRBD1 (5 bases). The CDR3 is 15 residues long. Germline CDR1 and CDR2: SGHKS and YYEKEE (reference sequence). Trimming removed 4 bases at V and 2 bases at J, with 13 bases between. CDR3 coding DNA: TGTGCCAGCAGCCTGGAGGGGTGGGGCAATCAGCCCCAGCATTTT. Its translation is CASSLEGWGNQPQHF. The whole variable domain, filled in from reference TRBV5-5 and TRBJ1-5, reads DAGVTQSPTHLIKTRGQQVTLRCSPISGHKSVSWYQQVLGQGPQFIFQYYEKEERGRGNFPDRFSARQFPNYSSELNVNALLLGDSALYLCASSLEGWGNQPQHFGDGTRLSIL.

This clone occurred once. This rearrangement joins TRBV2 to TRBJ2-3; 7 bases line up with TRBD1. Trimming took 2 bases from V and 7 from J; bases not matched to a gene: 6. The germline CDR1 and CDR2 sequences are SNHLY and FYNNEI. This CDR3 has 14 residues. The CDR3 DNA reads as TGTGCCAGCAGTGAAATTAGGGGGCGAAATACGCAGTATTTT. Protein product: CASSEIRGRNTQYF. The full variable domain, with the rest looked up from reference TRBV2 and TRBJ2-3, is EPEVTQTPSHQVTQMGQEVILRCVPISNHLYFYWYRQILGQKVEFLVSFYNNEISEKSEIFDDQFSVERPDGSNFTLKIRSTKLEDSAMYFCASSEIRGRNTQYFGPGTRLTVL.

V is TRBV27 and J is TRBJ1-1; D unclear. The V gene lost 0 bases and the J gene lost 2 bases, with 7 bases spanning the gap. The CDR3 length is 14 residues. CDR1 and CDR2 (germline): MNHEY, SMNVEV (reference sequence). The CDR3 region has the DNA TGTGCCAGCAGTTTATCTCGACTTAACACTGAAGCTTTCTTT. It yields the protein CASSLSRLNTEAFF.

V and J are TRBV6-6 and TRBJ1-2; TRBD1 agrees at 7 bases. The J segment lost 8 bases and the V segment lost 6 bases, leaving 12 bases of the junction unmatched. The germline CDR1 and CDR2 sequences are MNHNY and SVGAGI (reference sequence). The CDR3 covers 14 residues. The CDR3 reads CASSNDRVSGGYTF. DNA for the CDR3: TGTGCCAGCAGCAACGACAGGGTGAGCGGCGGCTACACCTTC.

The chain links TRBV23-1 to TRBJ1-3; D perhaps matches TRBD1 (5 bases). TRBV23-1 is placed among ORFs of uncertain function. The CDR3 has 14 amino acids. Trimming stripped 7 bases from V and 6 bases from J, with 16 bases between. The CDR3 sequence: CASTPEGRENTIYF. As DNA, the CDR3 is TGCGCCAGCACTCCCGAGGGGAGGGAAAACACCATATATTTT.

V gene TRBV30 combines with J gene TRBJ1-2; no definite D call. With 3 bases removed from V and 4 bases from J, the gap between germline ends came to 12 bases. CDR3 length equals 13 residues. The germline gives CDR1 GTSNPN, CDR2 SVGIG (reference sequence). The CDR3 spells CAWRATSSYGYTF. In nucleotides, the CDR3 is TGTGCCTGGAGAGCAACCTCTAGCTATGGCTACACCTTC.

The chain carries TRBV24-1 and TRBJ1-2, with 8 bases matching TRBD1. This CDR3 region has 13 residues. Germline trimming cut 4 bases from V and 8 bases from J; bases unmatched to any gene: 5. Germline CDR1 is KGHDR and CDR2 is SFDVKD. The CDR3 nucleotides are TGTGCCACCAGTGAGGACAGGGTCGGCGGCTACACCTTC. This encodes CATSEDRVGGYTF.

The chain combines TRBV7-2 with TRBJ2-1; 16 bases align to TRBD2. Germline V gene sequence: CDR1 SGHTA, CDR2 FQGNSA. The length of the CDR3 is 17 residues. V shed 5 bases and J 7 bases; nucleotides not matched to a gene: 8. The DNA of the CDR3 is TGTGCCAGCAGCCAGGGACTAGCGGGAGGGCCGGGGAATGAGCAGTTCTTC. Protein sequence: CASSQGLAGGPGNEQFF.

The rearrangement joins TRBV28 to TRBJ1-6; 8 bases agree with TRBD1. V trimming: 9 bases; J trimming: 9 bases; junction bases outside the gene matches: 4. This CDR3 spans 12 amino acids. Germline V gene sequence: CDR1 MDHEN, CDR2 SYDVKM. CDR3 coding DNA: TGTGCCAGGGACAGGGAGGGTTCACCCCTCCACTTT. Protein sequence: CARDREGSPLHF.

The rearrangement uses TRBV1 and TRBJ2-7; no check of the table's D call, TRBD2, against the DNA was made. TRBV1 corresponds to a pseudogene. The CDR3 consists of 12 residues. The CDR3 nucleotides read TGCACCAGCACGAGCGGGACTCACGAGCAGTACTTC. As protein: CTSTSGTHEQYF.